The next 14 T cell receptor beta chains were all read from a single sample in a study of T cells in tuberculosis (dated by TCRdb to 2016 to 2019). The library was obtained by the immunoSEQ multiplex PCR assay. The source is immuneACCESS, and TCRdb retained only in-frame sequences with V and J called. Part of the clones is not carried over; for the studies checked, unresolved V genes explain less than half of this, and the remainder is unexplained. For this sample there are about 43,000 clones; approximately 94% appear just once. The top ten clonotypes cover under 2% of the sample. The sequenced material came from PBMCs. All receptors come from a donor between 10 and 35 years old with latent tuberculosis or without tuberculosis infection. Some clones in this sample may be carry-over from other donors' samples.

The chain employs TRBV6-1 and TRBJ1-3; 9 nucleotides align to TRBD1. The CDR3 runs to 15 residues. V lost 3 bases to trimming and J lost 7 bases; unmatched junction nucleotides: 7. CDR1 and CDR2 (germline): MNHNS, SASEGT. Here the CDR3 reads CASSEGQGGWNTIYF. CDR3 DNA: TGTGCCAGCAGTGAGGGACAGGGAGGATGGAACACCATATATTTT.

This chain connects TRBV4-3 to TRBJ2-5, with TRBD1 identical over 7 bases. CDR3 length equals 14 residues. V shed 4 bases, J shed 2 bases, and the junction held 4 bases outside the gene matches. Germline CDR1 and CDR2: LGHNA and YSLEER. As DNA, the CDR3 is TGCGCCAGCAGCCTAGGGACAGAGCAAGAGACCCAGTACTTC. Protein sequence: CASSLGTEQETQYF.

The chain combines TRBV5-1 with TRBJ2-7; D is possibly TRBD1 (6 bases). Per germline, CDR1 SGHRS and CDR2 YFSETQ. V was pared by 0 bases and J by 2 bases, with 12 bases between. The CDR3 extends over 15 amino acids. Here the CDR3 DNA reads TGCGCCAGCAGCTTGGCCGGCAGGGGAACCTACGAGCAGTACTTC. Protein sequence: CASSLAGRGTYEQYF. Complete variable domain (other parts from reference TRBV5-1 and TRBJ2-7): KAGVTQTPRYLIKTRGQQVTLSCSPISGHRSVSWYQQTPGQGLQFLFEYFSETQRNKGNFPGRFSGRQFSNSRSEMNVSTLELGDSALYLCASSLAGRGTYEQYFGPGTRLTVT.

The rearrangement joins TRBV19 to TRBJ1-5, with TRBD1 matching 9 bases. The CDR3 runs to 17 residues. The trim removed 4 bases at V and 5 bases at J, leaving 12 bases unmatched. The germline V gene encodes CDR1 LNHDA and CDR2 SQIVND (reference sequence). CDR3 in amino acids: CASSSPPGTGRDQPQHF. For the CDR3, the DNA is TGTGCCAGTAGTAGCCCCCCCGGGACAGGGAGAGATCAGCCCCAGCATTTT.

The V call is TRBV7-2, the J call TRBJ2-7, with 12 bases that match TRBD2. There are 17 residues in the CDR3. CDR1 and CDR2 from the germline V gene are SGHTA and FQGNSA. Germline trimming cut 0 bases from V and 3 bases from J; bases unmatched to any gene: 6. CDR3 residues: CASSLARLAGGYYEQYF. CDR3 DNA sequence: TGTGCCAGCAGCTTAGCGCGCCTAGCGGGAGGGTACTACGAGCAGTACTTC.

This rearrangement joins TRBV5-6 to TRBJ2-5; 8 bases are shared with TRBD1. Germline values: CDR1 SGHDT, CDR2 YYEEEE. V shed 0 bases and J 3 bases; nucleotides not matched to a gene: 7. This CDR3 is built from 16 residues. CDR3 nucleotides: TGTGCCAGCAGCTTGGGGACAGGGACGTCGGAAGAGACCCAGTACTTC. It yields the protein CASSLGTGTSEETQYF.

The chain carries TRBV5-1 and TRBJ2-3, with unresolved D. V lost 4 bases, J lost 2 bases, and 11 bases lay in between. The CDR3 runs 14 residues. Germline V gene data show CDR1 as SGHRS and CDR2 as YFSETQ. The CDR3 loop reads CASSSRELTDTQYF. As DNA, the CDR3 is TGCGCCAGCAGCAGTAGAGAACTCACAGATACGCAGTATTTT.

The CDR3 loop reads CSVRTEANTGELFF. DNA for the CDR3: TGCAGCGTTCGGACAGAAGCGAACACCGGGGAGCTGTTTTTT. This chain joins TRBV29-1 and TRBJ2-2; a weak D match, TRBD1 (6 bases). Germline V gene data show CDR1 as SQVTM and CDR2 as ANQGSEA. The CDR3 totals 14 residues. Trimming left V 5 bases short and J 0 bases short, with 10 bases between.

This chain connects TRBV25-1 to TRBJ2-1, with a weak D call TRBD2 (6 bases). CDR3 length: 18 residues. Germline assignment: CDR1 MGHDK and CDR2 SYGVNS. V lost 4 bases to trimming and J lost 4 bases, with 23 bases between them. CDR3 in amino acids: CASSGTILEKSPYNEQFF. The CDR3 DNA reads as TGTGCCAGCAGTGGGACTATACTAGAAAAGTCCCCTTACAATGAGCAGTTCTTC.

The chain employs TRBV25-1 and TRBJ2-7; TRBD2 might be the D (7 bases). Per the germline V gene, CDR1 is MGHDK and CDR2 is SYGVNS. V was pared by 5 bases and J by 3 bases, with 14 bases between. The CDR3 sequence is 14 residues long. CDR3 bases: TGTGCCAGCAGTCTAGGGGGGGGGAACTACGAGCAGTACTTC. Encoded protein: CASSLGGGNYEQYF.

This clone showed up just a few times. V gene TRBV29-1 combines with J gene TRBJ2-5; possible D gene TRBD1, 5 bases. Germline V gene data show CDR1 as SQVTM and CDR2 as ANQGSEA. The V and J ends lost 7 bases and 6 bases respectively, with 12 bases between them. The CDR3 has 11 amino acids. CDR3 bases: TGCAGCGCTCAGGGATCTCAGACCCAGTACTTC. Translation gives CSAQGSQTQYF.

This rearrangement joins TRBV19 to TRBJ1-1; TRBD1 agrees at 8 bases. CDR1 and CDR2 from the germline V gene are LNHDA and SQIVND (reference sequence). The CDR3 has 15 amino acids. Unmatched junction bases numbered 8, after V lost 5 bases and J lost 3 bases. The CDR3: CASSPLDREDTEAFF. CDR3 bases: TGTGCCAGTAGTCCCCTGGACAGGGAGGACACTGAAGCTTTCTTT.

V and J are TRBV4-3 and TRBJ1-1; 10 nucleotides line up with TRBD1. The germline V gene has CDR1 LGHNA and CDR2 YSLEER. The junction had 17 bases not matched to a gene; V was cut back by 3 bases and J by 4 bases. The CDR3 length is 19 residues. CDR3 region: CASSQTSRDRGIVSTEAFF. Here the CDR3 DNA reads TGCGCCAGCAGCCAGACTTCGAGGGACAGGGGAATAGTCTCCACTGAAGCTTTCTTT.

This chain joins TRBV15 and TRBJ2-1; TRBD2 agrees at 11 bases. The CDR3 loop spans 17 amino acids. Germline values: CDR1 LNHNV, CDR2 YYDKDF (reference sequence). V lost 3 bases to trimming and J lost 4 bases; unmatched junction nucleotides: 8. The CDR3 DNA reads TGTGCCACCAGCAGGGAGGCCGGGACTAGCGGATACAATGAGCAGTTCTTC. Residues: CATSREAGTSGYNEQFF. The full variable domain, in which reference TRBV15 and TRBJ2-1 provide the parts outside the CDR3, is DAMVIQNPRYQVTQFGKPVTLSCSQTLNHNVMYWYQQKSSQAPKLLFHYYDKDFNNEADTPDNFQSRRPNTSFCFLDIRSPGLGDTAMYLCATSREAGTSGYNEQFFGPGTRLTVL.